The clone carrying this TCR beta chain was seen a few times. These data originate in a study of spatial heterogeneity in lung cancer. Germline V gene sequence: CDR1 KGHSH, CDR2 LQKENI. The CDR3 contains 15 residues. V lost 3 bases and J 2 bases, leaving 14 bases between the germline ends. Sample time point: sample taken at primary tumor resection. Samples were donated by 72 untreated early-stage non-small cell lung cancer patients. TCRdb ran MiXCR on the 5' RACE reads and lists one entry per CDR3 protein. In the table there are tens of thousands of distinct CDR3 sequences, 6% to 7.5% of which are singletons.

The V gene is TRBV18, the J gene TRBJ2-7; TRBD1 is a possible D gene (6 bases). Specimen: PBMCs, collected at surgery. The source of this sequence is a male donor with early-stage non-small cell lung cancer. Here the CDR3 DNA reads TGTGCCAGCTCACCGGGGCAGGGGATCCCCTACGAGCAGTACTTC. Translated, it gives CASSPGQGIPYEQYF.